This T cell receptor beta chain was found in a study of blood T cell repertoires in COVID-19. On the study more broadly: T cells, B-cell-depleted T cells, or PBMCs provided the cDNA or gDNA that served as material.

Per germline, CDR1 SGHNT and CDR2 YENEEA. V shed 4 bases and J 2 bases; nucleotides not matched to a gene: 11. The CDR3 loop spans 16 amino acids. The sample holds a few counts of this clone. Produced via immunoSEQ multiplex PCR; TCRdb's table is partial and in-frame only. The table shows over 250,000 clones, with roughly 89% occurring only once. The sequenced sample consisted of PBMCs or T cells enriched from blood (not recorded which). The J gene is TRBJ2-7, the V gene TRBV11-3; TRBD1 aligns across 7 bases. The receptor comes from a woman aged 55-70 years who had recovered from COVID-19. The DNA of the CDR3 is TGTGCCAGCAGCTCATTTAGGGACAGTGATCCCTACGAGCAGTACTTC. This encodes CASSSFRDSDPYEQYF.